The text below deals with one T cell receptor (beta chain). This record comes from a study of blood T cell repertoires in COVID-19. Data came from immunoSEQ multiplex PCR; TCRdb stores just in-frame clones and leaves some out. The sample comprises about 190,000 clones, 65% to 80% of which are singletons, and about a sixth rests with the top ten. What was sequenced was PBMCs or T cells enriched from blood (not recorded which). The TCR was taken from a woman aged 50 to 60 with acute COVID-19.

The CDR3 here is CASSLSVAGRTDTQYF. The CDR3 DNA reads as TGTGCCAGCAGCTTATCAGTAGCGGGCCGCACAGATACGCAGTATTTT. The J gene is TRBJ2-3, the V gene TRBV7-2, with 7 bases fitting TRBD2. Trimming cost V 2 bases and J 1 base; bases outside gene matches: 6. Per the germline V gene, CDR1 is SGHTA and CDR2 is FQGNSA. This CDR3 is built from 16 residues.